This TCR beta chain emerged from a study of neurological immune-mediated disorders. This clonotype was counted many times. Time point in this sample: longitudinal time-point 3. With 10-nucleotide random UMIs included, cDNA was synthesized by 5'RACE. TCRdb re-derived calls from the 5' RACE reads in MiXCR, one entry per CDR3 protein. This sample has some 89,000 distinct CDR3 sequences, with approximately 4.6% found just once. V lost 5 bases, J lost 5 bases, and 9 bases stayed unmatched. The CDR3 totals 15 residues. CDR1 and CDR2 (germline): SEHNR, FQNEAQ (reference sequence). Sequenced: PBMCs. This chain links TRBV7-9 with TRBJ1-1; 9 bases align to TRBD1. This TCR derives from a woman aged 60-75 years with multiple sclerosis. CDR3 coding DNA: TGTGCCAGCAGCCCGGACGGGACAGGGATTACTGAAGCTTTCTTT. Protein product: CASSPDGTGITEAFF.